The rows below give T cell receptor beta chains drawn from one sample of a study of response to subunit inactivated influenza vaccine. One entry per CDR3 protein, called by TCRdb with MiXCR from the RT-PCR reads. The sample yields roughly 760,000 distinct CDR3 sequences, about 20% seen once. This specimen consisted of PBMCs from blood, obtained 5 to 6 days after vaccination. The receptors were sampled from a man in his fifties or sixties who received an inactivated influenza vaccine. Both conserved end residues are part of each CDR3. The D gene is left open where the match is weak. Clone size is shown for a subset of rows, as once, few, many or a class of expanded clone.

j_gene | v_gene | d_gene | abundance | CDR3aa | CDR3nt
TRBJ1-4 | TRBV20-1 | TRBD1 | . | CSARKPGQGYATNEKLFF | TGCAGTGCTAGGAAACCGGGACAGGGGTATGCAACTAATGAAAAACTGTTTTTT
TRBJ2-1 | TRBV7-3 | . | . | CASSLTEPGLKTQSSYNEQFF | TGTGCCAGCAGCTTGACGGAACCGGGACTTAAAACCCAAAGCTCCTACAATGAGCAGTTCTTC
TRBJ2-5 | TRBV11-2 | . | . | CASRALASGETQYF | TGTGCCAGCCGGGCCCTAGCGAGCGGAGAGACCCAGTACTTC
TRBJ2-1 | TRBV7-9 | . | few | CASSLPGNNEQFF | TGTGCCAGCAGCTTACCGGGGAACAATGAGCAGTTCTTC
TRBJ1-5 | TRBV4-3 | . | few | CASSQDPQGLGSNQPQHF | TGCGCCAGCAGCCAAGATCCCCAGGGCCTAGGGAGCAATCAGCCCCAGCATTTT
TRBJ2-3 | TRBV27 | TRBD2 | . | CANSLFAGGSTDTQYF | TGTGCCAACAGTTTATTTGCGGGGGGCAGCACAGATACGCAGTATTTT
TRBJ1-1 | TRBV12-3/TRBV12-4 | . | . | CASSLVHDSPEAFF | TGTGCCAGCAGTTTAGTCCACGACAGCCCTGAAGCTTTCTTT
TRBJ2-5 | TRBV20-1 | . | . | CSARDLTETQYF | TGCAGTGCTAGAGATCTAACCGAGACCCAGTACTTC
TRBJ2-5 | TRBV28 | . | few | CASMGILLFETQYF | TGTGCCAGCATGGGGATTTTGTTGTTCGAGACCCAGTACTTC
TRBJ1-2 | TRBV18 | TRBD1 | few | CASSPTGQGNYGYTF | TGTGCCAGCTCACCAACTGGACAGGGTAACTATGGCTACACCTTC
TRBJ2-7 | TRBV4-3 | TRBD2 | few | CASSQDTQASGSFNEQYF | TGCGCCAGCAGCCAAGATACGCAGGCTAGCGGGAGCTTCAACGAGCAGTACTTC
TRBJ2-7 | TRBV9 | . | . | CASSVATDAYEQYF | TGTGCCAGCAGCGTAGCCACGGATGCCTACGAGCAGTACTTC
TRBJ1-1 | TRBV7-2 | . | . | CASSLPLGSEAFF | TGTGCCAGCAGCTTACCACTAGGGTCTGAAGCTTTCTTT
TRBJ2-3 | TRBV10-2 | TRBD2 | few | CASSTGLANALYTDTQYF | TGCGCCAGCAGCACGGGACTAGCGAACGCATTATACACAGATACGCAGTATTTT
TRBJ1-2 | TRBV12-3/TRBV12-4 | . | many | CASSFGGGRVINYGYTF | TGTGCCAGCAGTTTTGGTGGGGGGCGCGTGATCAACTATGGCTACACCTTC
TRBJ1-5 | TRBV7-9 | TRBD1 | few | CASSPGDRRNQPQHF | TGTGCCAGCAGCCCAGGGGACAGGAGAAATCAGCCCCAGCATTTT
TRBJ1-2 | TRBV11-2 | . | few | CASSQRTGNRGNYGYTF | TGTGCCAGCAGCCAGAGAACTGGCAATCGGGGTAACTATGGCTACACCTTC
TRBJ1-5 | TRBV6-2/TRBV6-3 | . | few | CASSWEVVNQPQHF | TGTGCCAGCAGTTGGGAGGTCGTCAATCAGCCCCAGCATTTT
TRBJ2-7 | TRBV29-1 | . | . | CSVSVSYEQYF | TGCAGCGTTAGTGTCTCCTACGAGCAGTACTTC
TRBJ2-3 | TRBV5-1 | . | . | CASSLARAGTDTQYF | TGCGCCAGCAGCTTGGCGCGGGCGGGCACAGATACGCAGTATTTT
TRBJ2-7 | TRBV11-2 | TRBD1 | . | CASSQDRASYEQYF | TGTGCCAGCAGCCAGGACAGGGCCTCCTACGAGCAGTACTTC
TRBJ2-1 | TRBV11-2 | . | . | CASSSLRRSYNEQFF | TGTGCCAGCAGCTCCCTGCGCCGCTCCTACAATGAGCAGTTCTTC
TRBJ1-5 | TRBV20-1 | TRBD1 | . | CSASYPDRDRVDQPQHF | TGCAGTGCTAGTTACCCAGACCGGGACAGGGTTGATCAGCCCCAGCATTTT
TRBJ1-1 | TRBV20-1 | . | many | CSASTGGWVGDTEAFF | TGCAGTGCTAGTACGGGTGGATGGGTGGGTGACACTGAAGCTTTCTTT
TRBJ2-3 | TRBV20-1 | TRBD2 | few | CSARRGTTDTQYF | TGCAGTGCTAGGCGGGGGACCACAGATACGCAGTATTTT
TRBJ2-6 | TRBV29-1 | . | once | CSVVGGDYSGANVLTF | TGCAGCGTTGTAGGGGGAGACTACTCTGGGGCCAACGTCCTGACTTTC
TRBJ1-2 | TRBV7-8 | . | . | CASSLDSLYGYTF | TGTGCCAGCAGCTTAGATAGCCTCTATGGCTACACCTTC
TRBJ2-1 | TRBV6-5 | . | . | CASSYNRPYNEQFF | TGTGCCAGCAGTTACAACAGACCTTACAATGAGCAGTTCTTC
TRBJ2-2 | TRBV6-1 | . | few | CASSPTDIPGELFF | TGTGCCAGCAGTCCGACCGACATTCCCGGGGAGCTGTTTTTT
TRBJ1-1 | TRBV11-1 | . | . | CASSPDGVYITPKSLNTEAFF | TGTGCCAGCAGCCCCGACGGGGTCTATATTACCCCGAAGTCATTGAACACTGAAGCTTTCTTT
TRBJ1-5 | TRBV9 | . | . | CASSGGDGYNQPQHF | TGTGCCAGCAGCGGAGGGGACGGATACAATCAGCCCCAGCATTTT
TRBJ2-3 | TRBV4-3 | . | . | CASSQDGRETDTQYF | TGCGCCAGCAGCCAAGATGGCAGGGAGACAGATACGCAGTATTTT
TRBJ2-7 | TRBV5-6 | TRBD1 | few | CASSYRDRGMEQYF | TGTGCCAGCAGCTACCGGGACAGGGGAATGGAGCAGTACTTC
TRBJ2-4 | TRBV20-1 | . | few | CSGTRGKNIQYF | TGCAGTGGTACTCGTGGGAAAAACATTCAGTACTTC
TRBJ2-6 | TRBV4-1 | TRBD1 | . | CASSRNRGPNSGANVLTF | TGCGCCAGCAGCCGGAACAGGGGCCCTAACTCTGGGGCCAACGTCCTGACTTTC
TRBJ2-5 | TRBV27 | TRBD2 | few | CASSLWSMGKAGGTQETQYF | TGTGCCAGCAGTTTATGGTCCATGGGAAAAGCGGGAGGCACACAAGAGACCCAGTACTTC
TRBJ2-1 | TRBV14 | . | . | CASSQGRRGYNEQFF | TGTGCCAGCAGCCAAGGACGTAGGGGTTACAATGAGCAGTTCTTC
TRBJ1-5 | TRBV18 | . | . | CASSPEPGNQPQHF | TGTGCCAGCTCACCGGAGCCCGGCAATCAGCCCCAGCATTTT
TRBJ1-6 | TRBV5-1 | TRBD1 | few | CASSLEGQGLLNSPLHF | TGCGCCAGCAGCTTGGAGGGACAGGGCCTTCTTAATTCACCCCTCCACTTT
TRBJ1-5 | TRBV16 | . | . | CASSSRGPNLIQPQHF | TGTGCCAGCAGCTCGAGGGGACCCAATCTAATTCAGCCCCAGCATTTT
TRBJ2-6 | TRBV7-9 | TRBD2 | once | CASSTGTSVPGANVLTF | TGTGCCAGCAGCACCGGGACTAGCGTGCCTGGGGCCAACGTCCTGACTTTC
TRBJ2-7 | TRBV6-1 | . | . | CASSRSVTAYDEQYF | TGTGCCAGCAGTAGAAGCGTGACGGCGTATGACGAGCAGTACTTC
TRBJ2-5 | TRBV7-2 | TRBD1 | few | CASSFDRGSMQTQYF | TGTGCCAGCAGCTTCGACAGGGGATCAATGCAGACCCAGTACTTC